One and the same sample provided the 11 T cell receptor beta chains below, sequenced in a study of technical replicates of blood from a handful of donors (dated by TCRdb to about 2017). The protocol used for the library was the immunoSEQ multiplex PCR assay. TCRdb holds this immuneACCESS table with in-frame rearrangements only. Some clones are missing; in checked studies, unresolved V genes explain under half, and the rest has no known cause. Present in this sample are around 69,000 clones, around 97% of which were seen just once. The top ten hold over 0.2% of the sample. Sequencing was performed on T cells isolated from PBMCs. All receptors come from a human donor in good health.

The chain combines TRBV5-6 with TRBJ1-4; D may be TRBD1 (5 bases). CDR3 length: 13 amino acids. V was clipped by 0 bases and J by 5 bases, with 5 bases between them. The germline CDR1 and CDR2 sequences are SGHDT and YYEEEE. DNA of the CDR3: TGTGCCAGCAGCTTGGCAGGGAATGAAAAACTGTTTTTT. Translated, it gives CASSLAGNEKLFF.

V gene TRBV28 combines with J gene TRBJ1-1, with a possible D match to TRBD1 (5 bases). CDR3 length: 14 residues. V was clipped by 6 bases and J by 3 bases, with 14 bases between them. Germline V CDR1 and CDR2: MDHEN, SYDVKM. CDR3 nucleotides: TGTGCCAGCAGGCCCGACAGAAAGGACACTGAAGCTTTCTTT. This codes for CASRPDRKDTEAFF.

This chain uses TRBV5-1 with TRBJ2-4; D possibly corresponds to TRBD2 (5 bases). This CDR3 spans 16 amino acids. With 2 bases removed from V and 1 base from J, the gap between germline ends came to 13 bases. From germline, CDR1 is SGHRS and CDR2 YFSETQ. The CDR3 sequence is CASSLNEGGAKNIQYF. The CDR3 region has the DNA TGCGCCAGCAGCTTAAACGAGGGTGGGGCCAAAAACATTCAGTACTTC.

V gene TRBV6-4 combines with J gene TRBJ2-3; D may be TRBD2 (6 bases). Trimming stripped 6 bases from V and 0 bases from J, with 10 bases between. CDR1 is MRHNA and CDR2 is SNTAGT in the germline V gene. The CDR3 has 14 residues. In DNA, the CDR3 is TGTGCCAGCAGCGCCGGGACTAGCACAGATACGCAGTATTTT. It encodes CASSAGTSTDTQYF.

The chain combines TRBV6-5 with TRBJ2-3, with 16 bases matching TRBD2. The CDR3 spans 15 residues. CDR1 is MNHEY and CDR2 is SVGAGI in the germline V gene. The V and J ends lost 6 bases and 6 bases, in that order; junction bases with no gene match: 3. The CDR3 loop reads CASSMGLAGGDTQYF. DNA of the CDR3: TGTGCCAGCAGCATGGGACTAGCGGGGGGGGATACGCAGTATTTT.

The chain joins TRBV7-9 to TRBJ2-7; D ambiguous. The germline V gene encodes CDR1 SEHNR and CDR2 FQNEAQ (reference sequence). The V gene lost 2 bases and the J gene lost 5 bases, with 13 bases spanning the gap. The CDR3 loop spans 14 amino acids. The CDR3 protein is CASSLSLVLDEQYF. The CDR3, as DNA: TGTGCCAGCAGCTTAAGTCTAGTTCTCGACGAGCAGTACTTC.

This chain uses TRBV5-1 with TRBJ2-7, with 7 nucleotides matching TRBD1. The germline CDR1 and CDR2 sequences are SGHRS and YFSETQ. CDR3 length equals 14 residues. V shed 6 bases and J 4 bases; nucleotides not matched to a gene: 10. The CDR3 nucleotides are TGCGCCAGCACTTCGACGGACAGGTTTTACGAGCAGTACTTC. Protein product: CASTSTDRFYEQYF.

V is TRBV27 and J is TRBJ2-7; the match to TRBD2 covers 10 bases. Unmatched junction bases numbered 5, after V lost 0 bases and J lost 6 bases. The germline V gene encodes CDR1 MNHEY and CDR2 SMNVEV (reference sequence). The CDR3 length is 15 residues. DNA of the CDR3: TGTGCCAGCAGTTTATCGCTAGCGGGAGTTTCCGAGCAGTACTTC. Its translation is CASSLSLAGVSEQYF.

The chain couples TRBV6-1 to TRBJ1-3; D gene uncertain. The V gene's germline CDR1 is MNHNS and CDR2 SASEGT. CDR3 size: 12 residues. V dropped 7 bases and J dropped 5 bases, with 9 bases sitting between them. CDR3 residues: CASKEERNTIYF. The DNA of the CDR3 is TGTGCCAGCAAGGAGGAGAGAAACACCATATATTTT.

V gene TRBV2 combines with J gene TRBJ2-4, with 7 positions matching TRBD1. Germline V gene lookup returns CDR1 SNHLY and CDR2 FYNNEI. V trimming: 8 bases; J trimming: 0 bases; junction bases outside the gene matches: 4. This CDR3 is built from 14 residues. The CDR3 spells CASLWDRAKNIQYF. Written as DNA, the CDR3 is TGTGCCAGCTTGTGGGACAGAGCCAAAAACATTCAGTACTTC.

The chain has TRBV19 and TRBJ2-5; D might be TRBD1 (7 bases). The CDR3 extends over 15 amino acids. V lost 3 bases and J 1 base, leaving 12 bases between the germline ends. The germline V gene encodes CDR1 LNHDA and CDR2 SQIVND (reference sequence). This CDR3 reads CASSIGGTVQETQYF. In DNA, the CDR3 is TGTGCCAGTAGTATCGGCGGGACAGTCCAAGAGACCCAGTACTTC.